What follows is one TCR beta chain and its context. This clonotype has ten or more counts. The antigen it recognizes is unknown. No base qualities exist here, and no much larger clone lies one base off it. The TCR beta CDR3 regions were amplified from RNA transcripts. The TCR CDR3 was subjected to a first round of RT-PCR using the HTBI primer set and the Qiagen OneStep RT-PCR kit. Libraries were constructed in a second round of multiplex PCR, after which size selection and purification were carried out. Libraries were sequenced paired-end with 100 bp reads on an Illumina HiSeq2000. Regarding the original processing steps: SOAPnuke was used to process the raw data, throwing out any read that contained adapters or uncalled bases, had a mean Phred below 15, or lacked an exact constant-primer or identifier match. COPE v1.2.5 was used to merge the high-quality paired reads, and each unique nucleotide sequence was defined as a clonotype. Clonotypes were aligned to IMGT TRBV, TRBD and TRBJ reference segments using MiTCR v1.1. The analysis included only V-J combinations with a frequency above 0.0001, which together covered roughly 99% of the repertoires. A TCS score was defined as the ratio between F50 (clonal expansion) and ExV (chaos), using BLOSUM62-based TCRdist between CDR3 peptides within each V-J. Welch's t-statistics and random forest reduced roughly 500 V-J features to 10 to 15, which were used in a naive Bayes classifier (R e1071). The similarity between thyroid and blood repertoires was quantified using the Morisita-Horn index. In TCRdb, the public reads were trimmed at Q25 with fastp and aligned with MiXCR, with productive beta chains retained. Every distinct CDR3 protein forms one entry, paired with its most common genes and DNA. The V and J calls shown here were made by TCRdb, not taken from the authors' results. Across this sample there are 750,000 to 900,000 distinct CDR3 sequences, with 38% seen only once. Approximately 8.7% of the sample goes to the ten largest clones.

Stable Graves' hyperthyroidism was defined as the absence of progression to ophthalmopathy over 18 months of follow-up. Hyperthyroidism patients were newly diagnosed, with disease duration under 2 months, and aged 18 to 65 years. Any patient with an uncontrolled infection, another autoimmune disease, pregnancy or lactation was excluded. Diagnoses were based on clinical symptoms, serum thyroxine and TRAb, thyroid ultrasound and orbital computed tomography. Ficoll-Paque density gradient centrifugation was used to isolate PBMCs from about 9.4 ml of fresh peripheral blood. Total RNA was extracted using Trizol reagent, and RNA quality was assessed on an Agilent 2100 Bioanalyzer. The source of the sample is a study of T cells in Graves' hyperthyroidism and ophthalmopathy (dated by TCRdb to between 2019 and 2020). Regarding the study in general: Peripheral blood samples were taken at the time of initial diagnosis, prior to any treatment. Prospective prediction of ophthalmopathy was tested in an independent validation cohort consisting of 18 hyperthyroidism patients and more than 15 patients who later progressed to ophthalmopathy. The paper reports TCR Vbeta CDR3 sequencing of more than 120 peripheral blood samples: approximately 41 ophthalmopathy, about 75 hyperthyroidism and around 17 progressor patients. After sampling, hyperthyroidism patients received methimazole starting at 30 mg daily, and ophthalmopathy patients received high-dose intravenous methylprednisolone. For training and testing, the 110 or so patients in the discovery cohort were randomly divided in a 7:3 ratio. In about 6 Graves' hyperthyroidism patients, the study also compared T-cell repertoires from thyroid tissue with T-cell repertoires from blood. A discovery cohort of about 95 patients, approximately 45 with Graves' ophthalmopathy and 55 to 60 with stable Graves' hyperthyroidism, was used to find distinguishing TCR V-J signatures. Results and caveats for the whole study, not just this receptor: A 13 V-J signature model separated ophthalmopathy from stable hyperthyroidism, with 87.88% sensitivity and 81.08% specificity in cross-validation and 80%/75% in testing. Sample size was not statistically predetermined, and investigators were not blinded to group allocation. During validation, the model predicted progression to ophthalmopathy a median of approximately 6.5 months ahead of onset, with around 70% sensitivity and about 75% specificity. Blood samples also contained most of the expanded thyroid clonotypes (frequency above 0.001), which suggests that blood repertoires may reflect thyroid immune responses.

The CDR3 runs 13 amino acids, cysteine and phenylalanine included. The kept DNA is CDR3 alone, 39 bases in frame from the first base. Ends trimmed: V by 7 bases, J by 5 bases; bases unmatched to a gene: 6. CDR1 and CDR2 are drawn from the germline V gene: SQVTM, ANQGSEA. The rearrangement joined TRBV29-1 to TRBJ2-7; a stretch of 12 junction bases matches TRBD2. This clonotype originated in a man younger than 30 with Graves' hyperthyroidism. Material: blood. The nucleotide sequence reads TGCAGCGGACTAGCGGGGGAGAGCCACGAGCAGTACTTC. This sequence encodes CSGLAGESHEQYF.